Below, one T cell receptor (beta chain) is given with its context. The TCR beta CDR3 regions underwent amplification using RNA transcripts as the source. A first-round RT-PCR of the TCR CDR3 used the HTBI primer set. TCRdb independently ran MiXCR on the multiplex PCR reads; one entry per CDR3 protein. Here the sample spans 500,000 to 550,000 distinct CDR3 sequences, around 20% being singletons. The CDR3 sequence is 15 residues long. Trimming stripped 3 bases from V and 4 bases from J, with 13 bases between. Germline lookup yields CDR1 SGHRS and CDR2 YFSETQ. The data derive from a study of T cells in Graves' hyperthyroidism and ophthalmopathy.

J is TRBJ2-2 and V is TRBV5-1; TRBD2 might be the D (6 bases). The sequence came from a man aged 18 to 35 with Graves' hyperthyroidism. The source material was blood. DNA for the CDR3: TGCGCCAGCAGCTCTACGGGCGGGGTCACCGGGGAGCTGTTTTTT. It translates to CASSSTGGVTGELFF. Drawing the rest from reference TRBV5-1 and TRBJ2-2, the complete variable domain is KAGVTQTPRYLIKTRGQQVTLSCSPISGHRSVSWYQQTPGQGLQFLFEYFSETQRNKGNFPGRFSGRQFSNSRSEMNVSTLELGDSALYLCASSSTGGVTGELFFGEGSRLTVL.